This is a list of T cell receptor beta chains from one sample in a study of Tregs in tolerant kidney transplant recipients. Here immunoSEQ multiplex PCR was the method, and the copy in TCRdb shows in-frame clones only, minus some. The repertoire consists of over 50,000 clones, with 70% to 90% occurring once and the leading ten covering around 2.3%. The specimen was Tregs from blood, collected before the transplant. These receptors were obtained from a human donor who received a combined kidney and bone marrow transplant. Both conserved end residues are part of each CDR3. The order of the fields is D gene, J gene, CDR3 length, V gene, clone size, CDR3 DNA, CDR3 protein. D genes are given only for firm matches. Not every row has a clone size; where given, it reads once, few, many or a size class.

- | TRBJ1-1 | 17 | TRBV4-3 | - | TGCGCCAGCAGCCAAGGTACGGGAGGCCGGGCTAACACTGAAGCTTTCTTT | CASSQGTGGRANTEAFF
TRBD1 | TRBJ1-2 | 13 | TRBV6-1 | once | TGTGCCACTACGGACAGGGGTGGGTATGGCTACACCTTC | CATTDRGGYGYTF
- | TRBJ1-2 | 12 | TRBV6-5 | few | TGTGCCAGCAGTGAGGGACCCTATGGCTACACCTTC | CASSEGPYGYTF
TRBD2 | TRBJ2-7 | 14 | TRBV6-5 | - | TGTGCCAGCAGTCCCGGGACTAGCGTCGACGAGCAGTACTTC | CASSPGTSVDEQYF
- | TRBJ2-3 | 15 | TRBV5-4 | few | TGTGCCAGCAGTCGAGGAGCTTTTAGCACAGATACGCAGTATTTT | CASSRGAFSTDTQYF
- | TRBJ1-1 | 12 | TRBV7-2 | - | TGTGCCAGCAGCTTAGATGTCACTGAAGCTTTCTTT | CASSLDVTEAFF
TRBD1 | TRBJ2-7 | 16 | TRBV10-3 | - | TGTGCCATCAGTGAGTTTACCGGGACAGGGGGGTACGAGCAGTACTTC | CAISEFTGTGGYEQYF
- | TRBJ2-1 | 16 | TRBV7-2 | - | TGTGCCAGCAGCTTCAGGGGGACTAGAGCCTACAATGAGCAGTTCTTC | CASSFRGTRAYNEQFF
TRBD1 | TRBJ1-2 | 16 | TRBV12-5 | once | TGTGCTAGTGGTTTGGCCTCCGGGACAGGGCTCTATGGCTACACCTTC | CASGLASGTGLYGYTF
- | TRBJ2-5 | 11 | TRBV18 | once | TGTGCCAGCTCACTCCAAGAGACCCAGTACTTC | CASSLQETQYF
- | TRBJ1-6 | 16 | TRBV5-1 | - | TGCGCCAGCAGCTTAACGAGGGCAGGGGTTAATTCACCCCTCCACTTT | CASSLTRAGVNSPLHF
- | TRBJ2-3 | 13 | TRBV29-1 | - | TGCAGCGTTGCCGGGCGCCACATAGATACGCAGTATTTT | CSVAGRHIDTQYF
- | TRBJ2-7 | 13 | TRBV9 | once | TGTGCCAGCAGCCCCGGGGCCAGGGTCGAGCAGTACTTC | CASSPGARVEQYF
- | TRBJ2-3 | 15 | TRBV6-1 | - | TGTGCCAGCACCAAGGACCCGCAGGCCCGGGATACGCAGTATTTT | CASTKDPQARDTQYF
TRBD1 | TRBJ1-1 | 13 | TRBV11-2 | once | TGTGCCAGTAGTATTGACAGGGGGCGAAGAGCTTTCTTT | CASSIDRGRRAFF
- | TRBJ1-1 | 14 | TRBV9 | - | TGTGCCAGCAGCGTCCTCCGTCCGGACACTGAAGCTTTCTTT | CASSVLRPDTEAFF
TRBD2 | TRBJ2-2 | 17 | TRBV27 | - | TGTGCCAGCAGTTTACCGCGGCTAGCGGGACACACCGGGGAGCTGTTTTTT | CASSLPRLAGHTGELFF
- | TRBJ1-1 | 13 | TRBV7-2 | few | TGTGCCAGCAGCTTAGACGGGGTCGCTGAAGCTTTCTTT | CASSLDGVAEAFF
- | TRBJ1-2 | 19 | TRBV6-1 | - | TGTGCCAGCAGTGAACATGCGGGCGCACATTTTTTCACCTTGAGCGGCTACACCTTC | CASSEHAGAHFFTLSGYTF
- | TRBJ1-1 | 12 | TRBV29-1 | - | TGCAGCGTTGAAGGGGCATACACTGAAGCTTTCTTT | CSVEGAYTEAFF
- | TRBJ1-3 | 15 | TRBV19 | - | TGTGCCAGTAGTACGGACACAAAATCTGGAAACACCATATATTTT | CASSTDTKSGNTIYF
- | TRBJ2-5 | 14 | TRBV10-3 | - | TGTGCCATCAGTGAAGGCGGGACCCGGGAGACCCAGTACTTC | CAISEGGTRETQYF
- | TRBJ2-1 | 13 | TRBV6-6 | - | TGTGCCAGCAGTTACAGGGAGATGAATGAGCAGTTCTTC | CASSYREMNEQFF
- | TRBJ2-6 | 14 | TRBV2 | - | TGTGCCAGCAGTGACAGCTCTGGGGCCAACGTCCTGACTTTC | CASSDSSGANVLTF
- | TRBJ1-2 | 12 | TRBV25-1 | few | TGTGCCAGCGGGTTGTCCGGGGGTGGCTACACCTTC | CASGLSGGGYTF
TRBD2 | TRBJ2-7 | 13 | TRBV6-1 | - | TGTGCCAGCAGTGAAGGGCTAGCGGTAGAGCAGTACTTC | CASSEGLAVEQYF
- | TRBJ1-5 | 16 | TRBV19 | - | TGTGCCAGTAGTATGAAGGGGAGTTCAAGCAATCAGCCCCAGCATTTT | CASSMKGSSSNQPQHF
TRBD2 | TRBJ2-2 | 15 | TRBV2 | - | TGTGCCAGCAGGGCGGGGGACCATGGCACCGGGGAGCTGTTTTTT | CASRAGDHGTGELFF
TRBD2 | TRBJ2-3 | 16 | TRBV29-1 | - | TGCAGCGTTGAAGGGACTAGCGGGAGGGCACCAGATACGCAGTATTTT | CSVEGTSGRAPDTQYF
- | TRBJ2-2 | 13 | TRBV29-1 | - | TGCAGCGTAGCGACAGGGAACACCGGGGAGCTGTTTTTT | CSVATGNTGELFF
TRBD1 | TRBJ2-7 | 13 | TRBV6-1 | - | TGTGCCAGCATCGGGACAGGGGCCTACGAGCAGTACTTC | CASIGTGAYEQYF
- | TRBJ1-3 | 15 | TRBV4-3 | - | TGCGCCAGCAGCCAACAGGGCAGAAGCGGAAACACCATATATTTT | CASSQQGRSGNTIYF
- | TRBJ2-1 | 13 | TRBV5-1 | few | TGCGCCAGCAGCCGAAGCGGAGGGAATGAGCAGTTCTTC | CASSRSGGNEQFF
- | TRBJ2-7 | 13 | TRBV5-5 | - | TGTGCCAGCAGCTCTTTCGCAGGACACGAGCAGTACTTC | CASSSFAGHEQYF
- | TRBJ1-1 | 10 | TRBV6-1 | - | TGTGCCAGCAGCGGAGGCACAGCCCATTGG | CASSGGTAHW
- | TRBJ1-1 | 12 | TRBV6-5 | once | TGTGCCAGCAGTTACCCCGGGATGCGGGCTTTCTTT | CASSYPGMRAFF
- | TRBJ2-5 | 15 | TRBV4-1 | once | TGCGCCAGCAGCCAAGATCGCGGCCCCCAAGAGACCCAGTACTTC | CASSQDRGPQETQYF
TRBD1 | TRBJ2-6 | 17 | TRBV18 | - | TGTGCCAGTGTGAATCAGGGGGCCCTCTCTGGGGCCAACGTCCTGACTTTC | CASVNQGALSGANVLTF
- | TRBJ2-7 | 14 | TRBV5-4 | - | TGTGCCAGCAGGTACGACAGATACTCCTACGAGCAGTACTTC | CASRYDRYSYEQYF
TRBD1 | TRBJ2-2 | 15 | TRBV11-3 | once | TGTGCCAGCAGCTCTCGGGACAGAAACACCGGGGAGCTGTTTTTT | CASSSRDRNTGELFF
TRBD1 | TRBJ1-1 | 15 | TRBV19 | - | TGTGCCAGTAGTACCTGGGACAGGGGGTACACTGAAGCTTTCTTT | CASSTWDRGYTEAFF
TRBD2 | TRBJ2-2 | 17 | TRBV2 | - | TGTGCCAGCAGTGAAGAGCGGGGGGGCCGGAACACCGGGGAGCTGTTTTTT | CASSEERGGRNTGELFF
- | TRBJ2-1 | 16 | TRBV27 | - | TGTGCCAGCAGTCCCCCCGACCGTAAAGCCTACAATGAGCAGTTCTTC | CASSPPDRKAYNEQFF
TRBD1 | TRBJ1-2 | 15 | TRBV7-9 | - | TGTGCCAGCAGCTTATACAGGGGGCCTAACTATGGCTACACCTTC | CASSLYRGPNYGYTF
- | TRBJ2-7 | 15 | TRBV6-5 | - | TGTGCCAGCAGGCCTCCTAGCGCGAGGGCCTACGAGCAGTACTTC | CASRPPSARAYEQYF
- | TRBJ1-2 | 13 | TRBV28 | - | TGTGCCAGTCTAAAACAGAGTCCCTATGGCTACACCTTC | CASLKQSPYGYTF
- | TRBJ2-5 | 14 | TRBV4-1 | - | TGCGCCAGCAGCCCGGATGTAGGAAGGGAGACCCAGTACTTC | CASSPDVGRETQYF
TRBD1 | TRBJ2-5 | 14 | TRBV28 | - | TGTGCCAGCAGACCCTGGACAGGTCAAGAGACCCAGTACTTC | CASRPWTGQETQYF
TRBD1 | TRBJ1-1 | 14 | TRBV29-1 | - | TGCAGCGTTGAAGTTCAGGGGGGGGCCACTGAAGCTTTCTTT | CSVEVQGGATEAFF
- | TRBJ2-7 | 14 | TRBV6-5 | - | TGTGCCAGCAGTTACCGGCCAGGGCCCTACGAGCAGTACTTC | CASSYRPGPYEQYF